This T cell receptor beta chain was identified during a study of shared clonotypes between healthy human individuals. This clone was found once. The ends lost 7 bases at V and 12 bases at J; junction bases unmatched: 13. Germline V lookup: CDR1 SNHLY, CDR2 FYNNEI. This CDR3 comprises 15 residues. Only in-frame clones appear in the TCRdb table, and some are missing; sequencing was by immunoSEQ multiplex PCR. Altogether fewer than 600,000 clones are present, around 77% being singletons, with the ten largest covering about 11%. The sequence was obtained from a middle-aged woman in good health. Some clones in this sample may be carry-over from other donors' samples. The chain links TRBV2 to TRBJ2-1, with 12 nucleotides matching TRBD2. Sample: PBMCs. The CDR3 loop is CASTQGASGRARQFF. DNA for the CDR3: TGTGCCAGCACCCAAGGGGCTAGCGGGAGGGCTAGGCAGTTCTTC. Looking up the rest from reference TRBV2 and TRBJ2-1 gives the full variable domain: EPEVTQTPSHQVTQMGQEVILRCVPISNHLYFYWYRQILGQKVEFLVSFYNNEISEKSEIFDDQFSVERPDGSNFTLKIRSTKLEDSAMYFCASTQGASGRARQFFGPGTRLTVL.